The 27 T cell receptor beta chains listed next were all sequenced from one sample in a study of blood T cell repertoires in COVID-19. Measured with immunoSEQ multiplex PCR; TCRdb has only the in-frame clones, and not every one. The repertoire holds roughly 200,000 clones, with about 80% as singletons. The material sequenced was peripheral blood. These receptors originate from a man aged 45 to 65 with active or convalescent COVID-19.

The genes are TRBV24-1 and TRBJ2-1; TRBD1 is a possible D gene (5 bases). V dropped 4 bases and J dropped 10 bases, with 16 bases sitting between them. Germline CDR1 and CDR2: KGHDR and SFDVKD. The CDR3 contains 14 residues. In nucleotides, the CDR3 is TGTGCCACCAGTGACCTCGACAGCCTGGGGGAGCAGTTCTTC. This sequence encodes CATSDLDSLGEQFF.

This sequence joins TRBV27 and TRBJ2-5, with 16 bases aligning to TRBD2. The CDR3 runs to 18 residues. Unmatched junction bases numbered 12, after V lost 6 bases and J lost 5 bases. CDR1 and CDR2 from the germline V gene are MNHEY and SMNVEV (reference sequence). Here the CDR3 reads CASSLGLAGGPGRETQYF. The CDR3, as DNA: TGTGCCAGCAGCCTGGGACTAGCGGGGGGGCCTGGGCGGGAGACCCAGTACTTC.

V gene TRBV6-5 combines with J gene TRBJ2-3, with a weak D call TRBD1 (6 bases). CDR1 is MNHEY and CDR2 is SVGAGI in the germline V gene. V dropped 5 bases and J dropped 1 base, with 13 bases sitting between them. The CDR3 spans 15 residues. The CDR3 bases are TGTGCCAGCAGTCTCAGGGGTCAAGGCACAGATACGCAGTATTTT. This sequence encodes CASSLRGQGTDTQYF.

The rearrangement joins TRBV11-2 to TRBJ1-1, with TRBD1 identical over 9 bases. Germline CDR1 is SGHAT and CDR2 is FQNNGV. The ends lost 5 bases at V and 5 bases at J; junction bases unmatched: 3. The CDR3 runs to 13 residues. CDR3 in amino acids: CASSDRGFTEAFF. CDR3 DNA sequence: TGTGCCAGCAGCGACAGGGGGTTTACTGAAGCTTTCTTT.

V gene TRBV5-1 combines with J gene TRBJ2-3; 7 bases fit TRBD2. The CDR3 is made up of 16 amino acids. The trim removed 0 bases at V and 1 base at J, leaving 5 bases unmatched. Looked up from germline, CDR1 is SGHRS and CDR2 is YFSETQ. CDR3 DNA sequence: TGCGCCAGCAGCTTGGTGGCTAGCGGCGGCACAGATACGCAGTATTTT. Its translation is CASSLVASGGTDTQYF.

The count of this clone is one. This sequence joins TRBV11-2 and TRBJ2-7, with 7 bases that match TRBD1. This CDR3 spans 14 amino acids. Germline CDR1 SGHAT, CDR2 FQNNGV. V shed 2 bases and J 0 bases; nucleotides not matched to a gene: 1. The CDR3 DNA sequence: TGTGCCAGCAGCTTATCAGGGGGCTCCTACGAGCAGTACTTC. Protein product: CASSLSGGSYEQYF. The full variable domain, completed using reference TRBV11-2 and TRBJ2-7, is EAGVAQSPRYKIIEKRQSVAFWCNPISGHATLYWYQQILGQGPKLLIQFQNNGVVDDSQLPKDRFSAERLKGVDSTLKIQPAKLEDSAVYLCASSLSGGSYEQYFGPGTRLTVT.

The V and J genes are TRBV7-9 and TRBJ1-6; D is uncertain. The CDR3 has 14 residues. Looked up from germline, CDR1 is SEHNR and CDR2 is FQNEAQ (reference sequence). V lost 1 base and J lost 10, with 11 bases in between. In DNA form, the CDR3 reads TGTGCCAGCAGCTTAGGAGGGAGCGGCTCACCCCTCCACTTT. Translated: CASSLGGSGSPLHF.

The J gene is TRBJ1-5, the V gene TRBV6-5; 9 bases are shared with TRBD1. The CDR3 loop spans 15 amino acids. J gave up 4 bases and V 6 bases, and 7 bases lay outside the gene matches. In germline, CDR1 is MNHEY, CDR2 SVGAGI. CDR3 loop: CASSRDREGNQPQHF. The CDR3 region has the DNA TGTGCCAGCAGCAGGGACAGGGAGGGTAATCAGCCCCAGCATTTT.

The genes are TRBV6-5 and TRBJ2-1, with 14 bases identical to TRBD2. The CDR3 is made up of 15 amino acids. Germline lookup yields CDR1 MNHEY and CDR2 SVGAGI. J gave up 7 bases and V 4 bases, and 3 bases lay outside the gene matches. The chain's CDR3 is CASSLTSGGANEQFF. The CDR3 DNA reads as TGTGCCAGCAGTTTGACTAGCGGGGGGGCAAATGAGCAGTTCTTC.

The J gene is TRBJ2-7, the V gene TRBV9; 11 bases map to TRBD2. This CDR3 is built from 15 residues. Germline assignment: CDR1 SGDLS and CDR2 YYNGEE. The J segment lost 3 bases and the V segment lost 4 bases, leaving 6 bases of the junction unmatched. CDR3 nucleotides: TGTGCCAGCAGCCTGGGGACTAGCGGCCTCTACGAGCAGTACTTC. Translating gives CASSLGTSGLYEQYF.

This clone showed up just once. J is TRBJ1-1 and V is TRBV6-6, with 8 bases identical to TRBD1. Trimming took 6 bases from V and 1 from J; bases not matched to a gene: 10. CDR3 length: 16 residues. CDR1 and CDR2 from the germline V gene are MNHNY and SVGAGI (reference sequence). DNA for the CDR3: TGTGCCAGCAGCATAAGGGGGACAGGCCGGAACACTGAAGCTTTCTTT. Translation gives CASSIRGTGRNTEAFF.

In this sample, this clone turned up a few times. The chain combines TRBV19 with TRBJ2-6; D is ambiguous. The CDR3 runs 13 residues. V lost 7 bases to trimming and J lost 4 bases, with 8 bases between them. Germline V gene sequence: CDR1 LNHDA, CDR2 SQIVND (reference sequence). The CDR3: CASTPLGANVLTF. The CDR3 bases are TGTGCCAGTACCCCCCTCGGGGCCAACGTCCTGACTTTC.

The chain combines TRBV7-6 with TRBJ2-7; 10 nucleotides agree with TRBD1. The CDR3 totals 15 residues. Germline CDR1 is SGHVS and CDR2 is FNYEAQ. The J segment lost 6 bases and the V segment lost 6 bases, leaving 11 bases of the junction unmatched. The CDR3, as DNA: TGTGCCAGCAGACCCCCCGGGACAGGGGCTGGCGAGCAGTACTTC. Its protein product is CASRPPGTGAGEQYF.

The J gene is TRBJ2-5, the V gene TRBV11-3; TRBD2 might be the D (5 bases). CDR1 and CDR2 (germline): SGHNT, YENEEA. CDR3 length: 13 residues. The V end was cut by 1 base, the J end by 5 bases, with 8 bases between. The CDR3: CASSLGRGETQYF. CDR3 coding DNA: TGTGCCAGCAGCTTAGGGCGCGGGGAGACCCAGTACTTC.

In nucleotides, the CDR3 is TGTGCCAGTAGCTGGGACAGGACTAACTATGGCTACACCTTC. The encoded protein is CASSWDRTNYGYTF. This chain links TRBV19 with TRBJ1-2; 8 positions agree with TRBD1. V shed 6 bases, J shed 0 bases, and the junction held 3 bases outside the gene matches. CDR1 and CDR2 (germline): LNHDA, SQIVND (reference sequence). The CDR3 length is 14 residues.

This chain connects TRBV18 to TRBJ1-1, with 11 positions matching TRBD1. The CDR3 length is 15 residues. With 4 bases clipped from V and 6 bases from J, the junction kept 7 bases outside the gene matches. The germline V gene encodes CDR1 KGHSH and CDR2 LQKENI. The CDR3 reads CASSRLGQGDAEAFF. CDR3 coding DNA: TGTGCCAGCTCACGCCTGGGACAGGGGGACGCTGAAGCTTTCTTT. The full variable domain, in which reference TRBV18 and TRBJ1-1 provide the parts outside the CDR3, is NAGVMQNPRHLVRRRGQEARLRCSPMKGHSHVYWYRQLPEEGLKFMVYLQKENIIDESGMPKERFSAEFPKEGPSILRIQQVVRGDSAAYFCASSRLGQGDAEAFFGQGTRLTVV.

The gene calls are TRBV9 and TRBJ1-3; a weak D match, TRBD1 (6 bases). The germline V and J ends were trimmed by 3 bases and 7 bases, with 14 bases remaining between them. CDR3 length: 14 amino acids. Per germline, CDR1 SGDLS and CDR2 YYNGEE. The CDR3 DNA sequence: TGTGCCAGCAGCGCGGACTTAAGGGGGAACACCATATATTTT. This codes for CASSADLRGNTIYF.

This clone was detected only a few times. It is unclear where the CDR3 begins or ends on the DNA, so no DNA is shown, and the CDR3 is as TCRdb lists it. The V gene is TRBV11-2, the J gene TRBJ2-7; no DNA check was done on the table's D call, TRBD1. CDR1 is SGHAT and CDR2 is FQNNGV in the germline V gene. The CDR3 numbers 15 amino acids, ends counted. The CDR3 here is CASSSSGTGIGEQYF.

This clone has only one observation. The chain joins TRBV9 to TRBJ2-7; no clear D. This CDR3 comprises 12 residues. Trimming cost V 3 bases and J 3 bases, with 7 bases left between them. CDR1 and CDR2 from the germline V gene are SGDLS and YYNGEE. CDR3 region: CASSATGYEQYF. DNA for the CDR3: TGTGCCAGCAGCGCCACGGGCTACGAGCAGTACTTC.

The J gene is TRBJ1-4, the V gene TRBV4-1, with a tentative D call TRBD1 (5 bases). The V gene lost 1 base and the J gene lost 8 bases, with 20 bases spanning the gap. Germline V CDR1 and CDR2: MGHRA, YSYEKL. The CDR3 has 17 residues. CDR3 protein: CASSQATTGPTKEKLFF. The DNA of the CDR3 is TGCGCCAGCAGCCAAGCCACCACAGGCCCCACCAAAGAAAAACTGTTTTTT.

The chain links TRBV5-8 to TRBJ1-5, with a tentative D call TRBD1 (6 bases). Trimming shortened V by 6 bases and J by 1 base, and 23 bases separated the two germline ends. CDR3 size: 18 residues. Germline V lookup: CDR1 SGHTS, CDR2 YDEGEE. The CDR3 DNA sequence: TGTGCCAGCACAAGATCCCGGGACACCATCGGGAGCAATCAGCCCCAGCATTTT. Protein product: CASTRSRDTIGSNQPQHF.

The V and J genes are TRBV7-9 and TRBJ1-6, with D perhaps TRBD1 (6 bases). Germline loops: CDR1 SEHNR, CDR2 FQNEAQ (reference sequence). The CDR3 is 15 amino acids. Trimming left V 4 bases short and J 8 bases short, with 15 bases between. The CDR3 bases are TGTGCCAGCAGCTCCTACCGGGACAAACATTCACCCCTCCACTTT. It translates to CASSSYRDKHSPLHF.

The chain combines TRBV9 with TRBJ2-2; D perhaps matches TRBD1 (5 bases). CDR1 and CDR2 (germline): SGDLS, YYNGEE. This CDR3 is 15 amino acids long. Deletions cut 2 bases from V and 6 bases from J, with 14 bases between. The CDR3 DNA follows: TGTGCCAGCAGCGTGGACCCGGACACCCCCGGGGAGCTGTTTTTT. It translates to CASSVDPDTPGELFF.

The chain is built from TRBV3-1 (or the pseudogene TRBV3-2) and TRBJ1-2; no clear D. The CDR3 is made up of 17 amino acids. Per the germline V gene, CDR1 is LGHDT and CDR2 is YNNKEL (reference sequence). The ends were cut back, 1 base at V and 3 bases at J, with 18 bases in the middle. The CDR3, as DNA: TGTGCCAGCAGCCAAGTTGGGTACCGGCGAGGAGACTATGGCTACACCTTC. This codes for CASSQVGYRRGDYGYTF.

The V gene is TRBV28, the J gene TRBJ1-4; TRBD1 is a possible D gene (6 bases). Germline loops: CDR1 MDHEN, CDR2 SYDVKM. CDR3 length: 14 residues. V was clipped by 7 bases and J by 2 bases, with 11 bases between them. CDR3 in amino acids: CASNEQGTNEKLFF. DNA for the CDR3: TGTGCCAGCAATGAACAGGGTACTAATGAAAAACTGTTTTTT.

The CDR3 DNA is TGTGCCAGCAGCTTGGGAGGGCCCAGGACAGATACGCAGTATTTT. This codes for CASSLGGPRTDTQYF. The V gene is TRBV5-6, the J gene TRBJ2-3, with D maybe TRBD2 (5 bases). The germline V gene encodes CDR1 SGHDT and CDR2 YYEEEE. With 0 bases removed from V and 3 bases from J, the gap between germline ends came to 11 bases. This CDR3 is 15 amino acids long.

The V gene is TRBV7-3, the J gene TRBJ1-2, with 9 nucleotides matching TRBD1. Germline V CDR1 and CDR2: SGHTA, FQGTGA. The CDR3 contains 18 residues. V trimming: 6 bases; J trimming: 5 bases; junction bases outside the gene matches: 19. CDR3: CASSLGGGTGIPQYGYTF. DNA for the CDR3: TGTGCCAGCAGTTTAGGTGGGGGGACAGGGATACCGCAATATGGCTACACCTTC.